This T cell receptor beta chain was identified in a study of HIV-infected patients and healthy controls. TCRdb analysed the 5' RACE reads with MiXCR anew, one entry per CDR3 protein. The table shows some 67,000 distinct CDR3 sequences, with approximately 16% occurring only once. This clonotype was seen a few times. The clonotype was recovered from a human donor in good health. Sequenced sample: CD4+ T cells from blood.

The CDR3 nucleotides read TGTGCCAGTAGCCCGACAGCGGCGGTGTACGAGCAGTACTTC. This sequence encodes CASSPTAAVYEQYF. This chain uses TRBV19 with TRBJ2-7; D assignment may be TRBD1 or TRBD2 (5 bases each). The CDR3 loop spans 14 amino acids. Trimming took 6 bases from V and 4 from J, leaving 16 bases between them. Germline V lookup: CDR1 LNHDA, CDR2 SQIVND (reference sequence).